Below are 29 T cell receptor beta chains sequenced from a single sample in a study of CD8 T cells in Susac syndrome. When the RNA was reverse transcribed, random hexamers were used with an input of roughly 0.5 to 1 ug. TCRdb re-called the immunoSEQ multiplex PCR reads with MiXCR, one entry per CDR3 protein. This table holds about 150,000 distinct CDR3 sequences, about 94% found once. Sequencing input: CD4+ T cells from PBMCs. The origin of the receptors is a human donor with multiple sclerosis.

The chain's CDR3 is CASSSGQGAATYEQYF. CDR3 nucleotide sequence: TGTGCCAGCAGCTCGGGCCAGGGGGCGGCTACCTACGAGCAGTACTTC. This rearrangement joins TRBV5-4 to TRBJ2-7, with 8 bases that match TRBD1. Losses at the gene ends were 3 bases for V and 2 bases for J; bases not matched to a gene: 10. This CDR3 spans 16 amino acids. CDR1 and CDR2 (germline): SGHNT, YYREEE (reference sequence).

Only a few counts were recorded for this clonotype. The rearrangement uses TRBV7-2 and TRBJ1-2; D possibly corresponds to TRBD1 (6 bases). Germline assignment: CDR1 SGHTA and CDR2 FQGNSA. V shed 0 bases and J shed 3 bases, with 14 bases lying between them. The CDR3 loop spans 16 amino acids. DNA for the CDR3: TGTGCCAGCAGCTTAGCGGGGCAGGGGAGGGACTATGGCTACACCTTC. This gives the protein CASSLAGQGRDYGYTF.

In nucleotides, the CDR3 is TGTGCCAGCAGTCCAACAGGGGGCTTGTCCCGATCCTATGGCTACACCTTC. It specifies CASSPTGGLSRSYGYTF. The V and J genes are TRBV28 and TRBJ1-2, with 9 bases that match TRBD1. CDR1 is MDHEN, CDR2 SYDVKM, per germline. The CDR3 has 17 residues. J was trimmed by 4 bases and V by 5 bases; bases with no gene match: 14.

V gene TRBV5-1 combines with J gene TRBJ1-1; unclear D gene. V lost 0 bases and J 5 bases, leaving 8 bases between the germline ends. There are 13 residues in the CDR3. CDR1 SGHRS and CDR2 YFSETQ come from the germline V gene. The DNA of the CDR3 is TGCGCCAGCAGCTTGGAAAAGGAGACTGAAGCTTTCTTT. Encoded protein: CASSLEKETEAFF.

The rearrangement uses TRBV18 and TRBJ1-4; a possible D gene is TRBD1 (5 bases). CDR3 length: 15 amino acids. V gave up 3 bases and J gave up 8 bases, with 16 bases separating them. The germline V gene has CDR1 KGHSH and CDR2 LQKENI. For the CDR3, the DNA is TGTGCCAGCTCACCGTCCGGGGCAGGACGAGAAAAACTGTTTTTT. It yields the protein CASSPSGAGREKLFF. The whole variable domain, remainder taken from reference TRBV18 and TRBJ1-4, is NAGVMQNPRHLVRRRGQEARLRCSPMKGHSHVYWYRQLPEEGLKFMVYLQKENIIDESGMPKERFSAEFPKEGPSILRIQQVVRGDSAAYFCASSPSGAGREKLFFGSGTQLSVL.

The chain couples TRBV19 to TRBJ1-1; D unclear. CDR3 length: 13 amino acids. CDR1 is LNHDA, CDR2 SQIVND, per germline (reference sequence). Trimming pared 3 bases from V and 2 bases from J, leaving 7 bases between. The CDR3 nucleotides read TGTGCCAGTAGTATGGAGGGAAACACTGAAGCTTTCTTT. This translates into CASSMEGNTEAFF. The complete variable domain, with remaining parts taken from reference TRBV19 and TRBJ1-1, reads DGGITQSPKYLFRKEGQNVTLSCEQNLNHDAMYWYRQDPGQGLRLIYYSQIVNDFQKGDIAEGYSVSREKKESFPLTVTSAQKNPTAFYLCASSMEGNTEAFFGQGTRLTVV.

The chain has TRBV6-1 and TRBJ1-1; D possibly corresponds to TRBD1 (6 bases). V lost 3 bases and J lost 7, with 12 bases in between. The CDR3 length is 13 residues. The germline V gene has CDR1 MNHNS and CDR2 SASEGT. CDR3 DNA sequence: TGTGCCAGCAGTGACATAGGGACACTTGAAGCTTTCTTT. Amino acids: CASSDIGTLEAFF.

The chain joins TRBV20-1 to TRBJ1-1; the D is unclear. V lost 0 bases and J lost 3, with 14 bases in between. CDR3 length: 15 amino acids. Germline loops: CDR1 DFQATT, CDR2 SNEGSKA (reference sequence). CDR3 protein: CSARDPTGADTEAFF. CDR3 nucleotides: TGCAGTGCTAGAGATCCCACGGGAGCGGACACTGAAGCTTTCTTT.

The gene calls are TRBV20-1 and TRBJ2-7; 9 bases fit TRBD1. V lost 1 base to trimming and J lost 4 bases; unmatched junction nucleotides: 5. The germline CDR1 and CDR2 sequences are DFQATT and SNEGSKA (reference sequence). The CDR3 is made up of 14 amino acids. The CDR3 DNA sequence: TGCAGTGCTAGAGCGGGACAGGGAATATACGAGCAGTACTTC. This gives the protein CSARAGQGIYEQYF.

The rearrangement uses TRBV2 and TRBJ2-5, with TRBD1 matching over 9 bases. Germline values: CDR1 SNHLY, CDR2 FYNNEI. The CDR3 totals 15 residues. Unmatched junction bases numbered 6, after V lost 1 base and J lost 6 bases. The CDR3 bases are TGTGCCAGCAGTGAAGTTACAGGGGGCGTAAAGACCCAGTACTTC. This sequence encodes CASSEVTGGVKTQYF.

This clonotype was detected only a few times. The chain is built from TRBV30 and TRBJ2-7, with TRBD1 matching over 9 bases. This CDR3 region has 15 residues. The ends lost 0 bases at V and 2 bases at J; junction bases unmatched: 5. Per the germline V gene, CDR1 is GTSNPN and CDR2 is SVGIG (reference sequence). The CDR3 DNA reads TGTGCCTGGAGTGTACAACAGGGGGCTACCTACGAGCAGTACTTC. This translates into CAWSVQQGATYEQYF.

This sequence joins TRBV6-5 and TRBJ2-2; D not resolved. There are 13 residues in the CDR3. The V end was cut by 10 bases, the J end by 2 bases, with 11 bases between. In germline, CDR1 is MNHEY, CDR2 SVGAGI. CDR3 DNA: TGTGCCACCGCGATCAGCAACACCGGGGAGCTGTTTTTT. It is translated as CATAISNTGELFF.

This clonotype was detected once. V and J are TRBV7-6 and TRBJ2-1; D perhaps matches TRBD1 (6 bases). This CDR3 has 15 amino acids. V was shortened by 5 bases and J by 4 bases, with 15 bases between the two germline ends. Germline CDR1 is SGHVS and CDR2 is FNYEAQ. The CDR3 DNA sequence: TGTGCCAGCAGCCTACTAGGGGGAGTTTACAATGAGCAGTTCTTC. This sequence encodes CASSLLGGVYNEQFF.

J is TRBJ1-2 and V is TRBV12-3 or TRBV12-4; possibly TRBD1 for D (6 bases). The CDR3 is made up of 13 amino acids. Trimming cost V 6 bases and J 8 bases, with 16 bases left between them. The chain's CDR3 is CASSPPNREGYTF. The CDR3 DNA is TGTGCCAGCAGCCCTCCCAACAGGGAAGGCTACACCTTC.

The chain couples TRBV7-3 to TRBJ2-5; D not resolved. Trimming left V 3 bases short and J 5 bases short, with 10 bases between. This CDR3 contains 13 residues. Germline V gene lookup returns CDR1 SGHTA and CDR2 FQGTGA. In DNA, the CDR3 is TGTGCCAGCAGCTTCGTTGGCGGTGAGACCCAGTACTTC. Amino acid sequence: CASSFVGGETQYF.

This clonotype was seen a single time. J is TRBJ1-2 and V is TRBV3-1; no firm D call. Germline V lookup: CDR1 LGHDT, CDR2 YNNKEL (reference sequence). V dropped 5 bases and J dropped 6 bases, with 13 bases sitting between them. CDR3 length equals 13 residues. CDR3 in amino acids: CASSFRQDNGYTF. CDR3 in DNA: TGTGCCAGCAGCTTTCGACAAGACAATGGCTACACCTTC.

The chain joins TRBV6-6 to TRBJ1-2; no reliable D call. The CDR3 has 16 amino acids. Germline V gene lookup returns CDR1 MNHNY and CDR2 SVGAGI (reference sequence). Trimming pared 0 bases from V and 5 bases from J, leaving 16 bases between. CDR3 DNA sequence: TGTGCCAGCAGTTACTCGTTGTCCTCCGAGTCTTATGGCTACACCTTC. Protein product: CASSYSLSSESYGYTF.

CDR3 coding DNA: TGTGCCAGCTCACCGGACATTTCCTACGAGCAGTACTTC. Translating it yields CASSPDISYEQYF. The V call is TRBV18, the J call TRBJ2-7; D possibly corresponds to TRBD1 (5 bases). The CDR3 is 13 amino acids. The V gene lost 3 bases and the J gene lost 1 base, with 7 bases spanning the gap. Looked up from germline, CDR1 is KGHSH and CDR2 is LQKENI.

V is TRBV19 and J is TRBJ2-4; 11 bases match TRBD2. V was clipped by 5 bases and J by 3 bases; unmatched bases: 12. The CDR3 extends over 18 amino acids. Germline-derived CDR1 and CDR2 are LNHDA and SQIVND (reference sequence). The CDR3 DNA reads TGTGCCAGTAGTCCCACCCCCGGGACTAGCGGACTCAAAAACATTCAGTACTTC. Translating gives CASSPTPGTSGLKNIQYF.

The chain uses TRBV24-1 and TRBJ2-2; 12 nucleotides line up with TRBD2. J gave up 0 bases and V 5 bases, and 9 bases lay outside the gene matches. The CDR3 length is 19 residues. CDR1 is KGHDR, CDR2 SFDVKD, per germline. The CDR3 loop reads CATSGTSGTSGSNTGELFF. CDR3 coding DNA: TGTGCCACCAGTGGCACCTCCGGGACTAGCGGGTCGAACACCGGGGAGCTGTTTTTT.

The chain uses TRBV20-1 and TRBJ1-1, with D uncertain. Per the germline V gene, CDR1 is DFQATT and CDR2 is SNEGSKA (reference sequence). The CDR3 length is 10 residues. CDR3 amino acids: CRPANTEAFF. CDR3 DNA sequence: TGCAGGCCCGCGAACACTGAAGCTTTCTTT.

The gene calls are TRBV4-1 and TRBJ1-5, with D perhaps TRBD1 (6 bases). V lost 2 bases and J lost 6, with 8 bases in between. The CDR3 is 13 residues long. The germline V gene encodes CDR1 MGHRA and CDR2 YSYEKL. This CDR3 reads CASSQLGGQPQHF. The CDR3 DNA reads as TGCGCCAGCAGCCAATTAGGGGGTCAGCCCCAGCATTTT.

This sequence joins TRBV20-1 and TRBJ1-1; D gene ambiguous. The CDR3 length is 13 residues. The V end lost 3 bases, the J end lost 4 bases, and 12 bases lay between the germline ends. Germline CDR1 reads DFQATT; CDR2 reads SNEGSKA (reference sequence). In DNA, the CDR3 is TGCAGTGCTAGTAAGCTGCTGGGCACTGAAGCTTTCTTT. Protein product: CSASKLLGTEAFF.

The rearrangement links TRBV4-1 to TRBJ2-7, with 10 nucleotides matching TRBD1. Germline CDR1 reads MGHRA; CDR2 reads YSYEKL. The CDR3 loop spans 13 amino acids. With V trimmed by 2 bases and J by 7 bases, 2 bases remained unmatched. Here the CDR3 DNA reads TGCGCCAGCAGCCAACCGGACAGGGGGGAGCAGTACTTC. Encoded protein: CASSQPDRGEQYF.

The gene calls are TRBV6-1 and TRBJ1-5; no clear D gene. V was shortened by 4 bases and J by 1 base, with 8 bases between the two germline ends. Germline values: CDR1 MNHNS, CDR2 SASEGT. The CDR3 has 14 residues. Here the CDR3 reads CASSARGSNQPQHF. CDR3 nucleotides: TGTGCCAGCAGTGCCCGCGGGAGCAATCAGCCCCAGCATTTT.

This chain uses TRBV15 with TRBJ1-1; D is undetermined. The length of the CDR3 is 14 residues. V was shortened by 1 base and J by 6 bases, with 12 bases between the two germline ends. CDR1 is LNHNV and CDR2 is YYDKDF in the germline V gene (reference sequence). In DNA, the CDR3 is TGTGCCACCAGCAGAGCGGCCTCAAGGGCTGAAGCTTTCTTT. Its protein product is CATSRAASRAEAFF.

The CDR3 is CASSIGHGEKLFF. The DNA of the CDR3 is TGCGCCAGCAGCATTGGTCATGGTGAAAAACTGTTTTTT. The J gene is TRBJ1-4, the V gene TRBV5-1, with no clear D. Germline V gives CDR1 SGHRS, CDR2 YFSETQ. This CDR3 is built from 13 residues. Trimming stripped 4 bases from V and 7 bases from J, with 11 bases between.

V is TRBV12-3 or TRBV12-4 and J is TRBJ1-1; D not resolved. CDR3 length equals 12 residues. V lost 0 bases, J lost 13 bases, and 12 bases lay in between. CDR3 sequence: CASSLAAGMVFF. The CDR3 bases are TGTGCCAGCAGTTTAGCGGCCGGGATGGTTTTCTTT.

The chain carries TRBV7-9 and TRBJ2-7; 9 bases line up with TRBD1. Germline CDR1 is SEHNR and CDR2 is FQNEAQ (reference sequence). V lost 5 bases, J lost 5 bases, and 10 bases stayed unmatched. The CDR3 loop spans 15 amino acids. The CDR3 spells CASSPPGTGNHEQYF. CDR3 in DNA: TGTGCCAGCAGCCCGCCCGGGACAGGGAACCACGAGCAGTACTTC.